This passage covers 26 T cell receptor beta chains from one sample sequenced in a study of blood T cell repertoires in COVID-19. Profiled with immunoSEQ multiplex PCR; TCRdb holds only in-frame clones, not every one. The sample holds under 130,000 clones, about four fifths seen once. The material sequenced was peripheral blood. These receptors were taken from a woman older than 75 with acute or convalescent COVID-19.

This rearrangement joins TRBV3-1 (or the pseudogene TRBV3-2) to TRBJ2-1; TRBD2 might be the D (6 bases). The germline gives CDR1 LGHDT, CDR2 YNNKEL (reference sequence). This CDR3 is 15 amino acids long. Trimming removed 1 base at V and 6 bases at J, with 13 bases between. CDR3 bases: TGTGCCAGCAGCCAAGGATGGGGGGACCCCAATGAGCAGTTCTTC. Amino acid sequence: CASSQGWGDPNEQFF.

The rearrangement joins TRBV19 to TRBJ2-5; TRBD2 matches 10 bases. The CDR3 length is 17 residues. Germline values: CDR1 LNHDA, CDR2 SQIVND (reference sequence). Trimming cost V 4 bases and J 1 base; bases outside gene matches: 9. The CDR3 region has the DNA TGTGCCAGTAGTAGGTTCGGGGGGACTAGCGTCCAAGAGACCCAGTACTTC. Protein sequence: CASSRFGGTSVQETQYF.

The rearrangement uses TRBV5-5 and TRBJ1-3, with TRBD1 matching over 8 bases. The CDR3 runs 15 residues. From germline, CDR1 is SGHKS and CDR2 YYEKEE (reference sequence). Trimming removed 4 bases from V and 4 bases from J; junction bases left unmatched: 7. CDR3 DNA: TGTGCCAGCAGCACCGACAGGGGATTCGGAAACACCATATATTTT. It yields the protein CASSTDRGFGNTIYF.

In this sample, this clone turned up once. The V and J genes are TRBV5-1 and TRBJ2-2; D might be TRBD2 (8 bases). V was cut by 4 bases and J by 5 bases, with 18 bases left in between. This CDR3 region has 16 residues. Germline CDR1 reads SGHRS; CDR2 reads YFSETQ. The CDR3 nucleotides are TGCGCCAGCAGCCCGGGGGGGACAGACAGGACCGGGGAGCTGTTTTTT. Translation: CASSPGGTDRTGELFF.

The chain links TRBV24-1 to TRBJ2-5; tentative D call: TRBD2 (7 bases). Trimming stripped 10 bases from V and 7 bases from J, with 21 bases between. This CDR3 comprises 14 residues. Germline V CDR1 and CDR2: KGHDR, SFDVKD. The CDR3 reads CATRDRTSGGTQYF. The DNA of the CDR3 is TGTGCCACAAGAGACAGGACCTCGGGGGGGACCCAGTACTTC.

The chain combines TRBV2 with TRBJ2-5; TRBD1 matches 10 bases. J was trimmed by 5 bases and V by 6 bases; bases with no gene match: 9. Germline assignment: CDR1 SNHLY and CDR2 FYNNEI. The CDR3 is made up of 15 amino acids. In DNA form, the CDR3 reads TGTGCCAGCAGGCATAGGGACAGGGGTGTTGAGACCCAGTACTTC. Its protein is CASRHRDRGVETQYF.

V is TRBV5-1 and J is TRBJ1-2; D remains unclear. The CDR3 extends over 14 amino acids. Germline assignment: CDR1 SGHRS and CDR2 YFSETQ. V was clipped by 1 base and J by 6 bases, with 13 bases between them. In DNA form, the CDR3 reads TGCGCCAGCAGCTTGAACCCGCCCGGAGATGGCTACACCTTC. Protein product: CASSLNPPGDGYTF. Full variable domain (remainder filled in from reference TRBV5-1 and TRBJ1-2): KAGVTQTPRYLIKTRGQQVTLSCSPISGHRSVSWYQQTPGQGLQFLFEYFSETQRNKGNFPGRFSGRQFSNSRSEMNVSTLELGDSALYLCASSLNPPGDGYTFGSGTRLTVV.

This rearrangement joins TRBV7-2 to TRBJ1-5, with D maybe TRBD1 (6 bases). Trimming pared 5 bases from V and 0 bases from J, leaving 11 bases between. The CDR3 extends over 15 amino acids. From germline, CDR1 is SGHTA and CDR2 FQGNSA. The CDR3 region is CASSPTGYSNQPQHF. CDR3 in DNA: TGTGCCAGCAGCCCGACAGGTTATAGCAATCAGCCCCAGCATTTT.

CDR3 DNA: TGCGCCAGCAGCTTGGCCGTAACGGAGAGCACAGATACGCAGTATTTT. Translation gives CASSLAVTESTDTQYF. The chain combines TRBV5-1 with TRBJ2-3; no clear D gene. The CDR3 spans 16 residues. Germline CDR1 SGHRS, CDR2 YFSETQ. The ends were cut back, 0 bases at V and 0 bases at J, with 11 bases in the middle.

This clone came up once. The rearrangement uses TRBV7-9 and TRBJ2-7, with 15 bases aligning to TRBD2. Trimming removed 5 bases from V and 0 bases from J; junction bases left unmatched: 5. This CDR3 is 17 amino acids long. Germline V CDR1 and CDR2: SEHNR, FQNEAQ (reference sequence). CDR3 sequence reads: CASSPGLAGGPSYEQYV. The CDR3 DNA sequence: TGTGCCAGCAGCCCCGGACTAGCGGGAGGGCCCTCCTACGAGCAGTACGTC.

The chain has TRBV2 and TRBJ1-1; a possible D gene is TRBD1 (6 bases). Trimming took off 5 bases at V and 4 bases at J, with 14 bases between the two ends. The CDR3 totals 14 residues. In germline, CDR1 is SNHLY, CDR2 FYNNEI. The CDR3, as DNA: TGTGCCAGCAGTTTGTGGGGGCCTGGCACTGAAGCTTTCTTT. Translated, it gives CASSLWGPGTEAFF. Full variable domain (outside the CDR3, taken from reference TRBV2 and TRBJ1-1): EPEVTQTPSHQVTQMGQEVILRCVPISNHLYFYWYRQILGQKVEFLVSFYNNEISEKSEIFDDQFSVERPDGSNFTLKIRSTKLEDSAMYFCASSLWGPGTEAFFGQGTRLTVV.

This chain links TRBV4-1 with TRBJ1-1; weak D call: TRBD1 (5 bases). With 1 base removed from V and 11 bases from J, the gap between germline ends came to 14 bases. The germline gives CDR1 MGHRA, CDR2 YSYEKL. This CDR3 spans 13 amino acids. The CDR3 DNA reads TGCGCCAGCAGCCAAGCAGCCAGGGTTGGGGCTTTCTTT. Its translation is CASSQAARVGAFF.

V usage is TRBV2 and J usage is TRBJ2-2; 8 bases line up with TRBD1. Trimming removed 6 bases from V and 6 bases from J; junction bases left unmatched: 6. Germline values: CDR1 SNHLY, CDR2 FYNNEI. The CDR3 is 14 residues long. The CDR3 loop is CASSVLQGAGELFF. CDR3 DNA sequence: TGTGCCAGCAGCGTCTTACAGGGGGCCGGGGAGCTGTTTTTT.

The gene calls are TRBV7-6 and TRBJ2-5; maybe TRBD2 (6 bases). Trimming took 5 bases from V and 4 from J, leaving 14 bases between them. The CDR3 spans 14 residues. CDR1 is SGHVS and CDR2 is FNYEAQ in the germline V gene. CDR3: CASSPVGGGETQYF. The DNA for the CDR3 is TGTGCCAGCAGCCCAGTCGGGGGAGGAGAGACCCAGTACTTC.

J is TRBJ2-3 and V is TRBV6-1; 9 bases fit TRBD2. Germline V lookup: CDR1 MNHNS, CDR2 SASEGT. V lost 4 bases to trimming and J lost 0 bases; unmatched junction nucleotides: 8. The CDR3 extends over 17 amino acids. CDR3 region: CASSGLAAATSTDTQYF. The CDR3 DNA reads TGTGCCAGCAGTGGACTAGCGGCAGCTACTAGCACAGATACGCAGTATTTT.

CDR3 residues: CASSPTGQGVVGELFF. The CDR3 DNA is TGTGCCAGCAGCCCAACCGGACAGGGGGTGGTCGGGGAGCTGTTTTTT. The genes are TRBV5-5 and TRBJ2-2, with TRBD1 matching 10 bases. The J segment lost 7 bases and the V segment lost 4 bases, leaving 10 bases of the junction unmatched. Germline-derived CDR1 and CDR2 are SGHKS and YYEKEE (reference sequence). This CDR3 is built from 16 residues.

This sequence joins TRBV7-9 and TRBJ2-5; D is possibly TRBD1 (5 bases). CDR3 length: 14 residues. With 1 base removed from V and 4 bases from J, the gap between germline ends came to 10 bases. CDR1 and CDR2 (germline): SEHNR, FQNEAQ (reference sequence). The CDR3 DNA follows: TGTGCCAGCAGCTTAGAAGCCAGGGTAGAGACCCAGTACTTC. Residues: CASSLEARVETQYF.

This rearrangement joins TRBV30 to TRBJ2-3; TRBD1 aligns across 8 bases. This CDR3 is 16 amino acids long. With V trimmed by 2 bases and J by 1 base, 8 bases remained unmatched. Germline values: CDR1 GTSNPN, CDR2 SVGIG (reference sequence). The CDR3: CAWSMGTGQGTDTQYF. The CDR3, as DNA: TGTGCCTGGAGTATGGGTACGGGACAGGGCACAGATACGCAGTATTTT.

The chain combines TRBV2 with TRBJ2-4; 9 bases agree with TRBD1. Germline assignment: CDR1 SNHLY and CDR2 FYNNEI. This CDR3 spans 20 amino acids. Trimming cost V 1 base and J 3 bases; bases outside gene matches: 16. The CDR3: CASSEEGFITGGSDKNIQYF. CDR3 coding DNA: TGTGCCAGCAGTGAAGAAGGCTTTATAACAGGGGGCTCGGACAAAAACATTCAGTACTTC.

This chain connects TRBV9 to TRBJ2-2; no clear D. This CDR3 has 15 amino acids. V was clipped by 0 bases and J by 7 bases, with 13 bases between them. CDR1 and CDR2 from the germline V gene are SGDLS and YYNGEE. The DNA for the CDR3 is TGTGCCAGCAGCGTAGGGTCAGGTGGAAACGGGGAGCTGTTTTTT. Translation: CASSVGSGGNGELFF.

The chain links TRBV4-3 to TRBJ2-5; D is unresolved. The CDR3 is 15 residues long. Per germline, CDR1 LGHNA and CDR2 YSLEER. Between the trimmed V and J ends, which lost 0 bases and 5 bases, there was a span of 13 bases. The CDR3 loop reads CASSQEVQLVETQYF. The CDR3 DNA reads as TGCGCCAGCAGCCAAGAGGTACAGCTCGTGGAGACCCAGTACTTC.

V usage is TRBV28 and J usage is TRBJ1-1; the D gene is possibly TRBD1 (6 bases). Trimming removed 3 bases at V and 4 bases at J, with 15 bases between. The CDR3 consists of 15 residues. Per the germline V gene, CDR1 is MDHEN and CDR2 is SYDVKM. CDR3 protein: CASSFLTGGSTEAFF. The DNA for the CDR3 is TGTGCCAGCAGTTTCTTGACAGGAGGCAGCACTGAAGCTTTCTTT.

DNA of the CDR3: TGTGCCAGCAGTTTATCTAGGGGAGAGACCCAGTACTTC. Translating it yields CASSLSRGETQYF. The chain recombines TRBV27 with TRBJ2-5; possible D gene TRBD1, 5 bases. There are 13 residues in the CDR3. The V end was cut by 0 bases, the J end by 4 bases, with 6 bases between. The germline V gene has CDR1 MNHEY and CDR2 SMNVEV (reference sequence).

This clone has only one observation. This rearrangement joins TRBV4-1 to TRBJ1-6; 9 bases line up with TRBD1. CDR3 length: 14 amino acids. Germline CDR1 reads MGHRA; CDR2 reads YSYEKL. With 3 bases clipped from V and 6 bases from J, the junction kept 0 bases outside the gene matches. The CDR3 coding sequence is TGCGCCAGCAGCCAGGACAGGGGTAATTCACCCCTCCACTTT. Protein sequence: CASSQDRGNSPLHF.

This chain uses TRBV6-6 with TRBJ1-1, with D maybe TRBD1 (5 bases). Trimming removed 5 bases at V and 3 bases at J, with 10 bases between. The CDR3 sequence is 13 residues long. CDR1 is MNHNY and CDR2 is SVGAGI in the germline V gene (reference sequence). CDR3 nucleotide sequence: TGTGCCAGCAGTGCGACAGTGTACACTGAAGCTTTCTTT. Translating gives CASSATVYTEAFF.

DNA for the CDR3: TGTGCCACCAGTGATACGTCCAGAGGACACGTGAACACCGGGGAGCTGTTTTTT. Protein product: CATSDTSRGHVNTGELFF. The chain has TRBV24-1 and TRBJ2-2, with a tentative D call TRBD1 (5 bases). The germline gives CDR1 KGHDR, CDR2 SFDVKD. V gave up 3 bases and J gave up 1 base, with 17 bases separating them. The CDR3 consists of 18 residues.